These T cell receptor beta chains were read from a single sample in a study of T cell changes during pregnancy in multiple sclerosis. Measured with immunoSEQ multiplex PCR; TCRdb has only the in-frame clones, and not every one. The sample records some 68,000 clones, 90% to 95% being singletons. Sequenced here: peripheral blood, sampled in the second trimester of pregnancy. The receptors originated from a female donor in good health, enrolled as a control in a pregnancy study. CDR3s include the opening cysteine and the closing phenylalanine or tryptophan. The D gene is left open where the match is weak. Clone size appears in some rows only: once, few, many, or a class for an expanded clone.

D,size,J,V,CDR3,DNA
TRBD2,once,TRBJ2-7,TRBV5-6,CASSLAKLTSRSFGQYF,TGTGCCAGCAGCTTGGCCAAGTTGACTAGCAGATCTTTCGGGCAGTACTTC
TRBD1,-,TRBJ1-6,TRBV27,CATSAGTGSSYNSPLHF,TGTGCCACCTCCGCCGGGACAGGGAGCTCCTATAATTCACCCCTCCACTTT
TRBD2,-,TRBJ2-2,TRBV7-3,CASTQGLAGYTGELFF,TGTGCCAGCACCCAAGGGCTAGCGGGGTACACCGGGGAGCTGTTTTTT
TRBD1,-,TRBJ2-2,TRBV7-2,CASSRGGGTITGELFF,TGTGCCAGCAGCCGAGGGGGCGGTACTATCACCGGGGAGCTGTTTTTT
TRBD2,-,TRBJ2-7,TRBV29-1,CSVVAGGRGQYF,TGCAGCGTTGTAGCGGGAGGGCGGGGGCAGTACTTC
TRBD2,-,TRBJ2-6,TRBV28,CATHGGWGSGANVLTF,TGTGCCACCCACGGGGGGTGGGGATCTGGGGCCAACGTCCTGACTTTC
-,-,TRBJ2-1,TRBV7-3,CASSPSPAVHEQFF,TGTGCCAGCAGCCCCTCCCCAGCGGTCCATGAGCAGTTCTTC
-,-,TRBJ2-7,TRBV5-5,CASSFGGGAREQYF,TGTGCCAGCAGCTTTGGAGGGGGGGCGCGAGAGCAGTACTTC
-,-,TRBJ2-1,TRBV19,CASSNREDEQFF,TGTGCCAGTAGTAATAGGGAGGATGAGCAGTTCTTC
TRBD1,-,TRBJ2-7,TRBV5-5,CASSLAQGSNEQYF,TGTGCCAGCAGCTTGGCACAGGGGTCCAACGAGCAGTACTTC
TRBD1,-,TRBJ2-7,TRBV9,CASSEDRESSEQYF,TGTGCCAGCAGCGAGGACAGGGAGTCCTCCGAGCAGTACTTC
TRBD1,-,TRBJ2-5,TRBV30,CAWSVGTGRSRGETQYF,TGTGCCTGGAGCGTCGGGACAGGTCGCTCTAGGGGGGAGACCCAGTACTTC
TRBD2,-,TRBJ2-7,TRBV5-6,CASSLAGTSNFEQYF,TGTGCCAGCAGCTTGGCCGGGACTAGCAACTTCGAGCAGTACTTC
-,-,TRBJ2-2,TRBV6-5,CASNKGLLNTGELFF,TGTGCCAGCAATAAGGGACTCCTGAACACCGGGGAGCTGTTTTTT
-,once,TRBJ1-5,TRBV25-1,CASSGAVGNQPQHF,TGTGCCAGCAGTGGGGCCGTGGGCAATCAGCCCCAGCATTTT
-,-,TRBJ2-7,TRBV20-1,CSARAGYEQYF,TGCAGTGCTAGAGCCGGCTACGAGCAGTACTTC